Shown below are 28 T cell receptor beta chains from a single sample sequenced in a study of cytomegalovirus exposure and HLA in healthy donors. This PCR relied on a set of 60 Vbeta primers and 13 Jbeta primers. TCRdb keeps only in-frame clones here, not all; method: immunoSEQ multiplex PCR. The sample table includes some 72,000 clones. Sequenced sample: PBMCs. These receptors were obtained from a boy between 10 and 17 years old in good health and CMV-seronegative.

The chain combines TRBV5-4 with TRBJ2-1; 7 bases agree with TRBD1. V trimming: 10 bases; J trimming: 8 bases; junction bases outside the gene matches: 12. The CDR3 is made up of 13 amino acids. Germline CDR1 reads SGHNT; CDR2 reads YYREEE (reference sequence). The CDR3 is CAFSQGPRDEQFF. In nucleotides, the CDR3 is TGTGCCTTTTCACAGGGGCCGCGCGATGAGCAGTTCTTC. The full variable domain, completed using reference TRBV5-4 and TRBJ2-1, is ETGVTQSPTHLIKTRGQQVTLRCSSQSGHNTVSWYQQALGQGPQFIFQYYREEENGRGNFPPRFSGLQFPNYSSELNVNALELDDSALYLCAFSQGPRDEQFFGPGTRLTVL.

The rearrangement links TRBV7-9 to TRBJ2-7, with D hard to call. Trimming took off 5 bases at V and 2 bases at J, with 10 bases between the two ends. Per germline, CDR1 SEHNR and CDR2 FQNEAQ (reference sequence). The CDR3 sequence is 13 residues long. DNA for the CDR3: TGTGCCAGCAGCATGCCTGCGGCCTACGAGCAGTACTTC. Residues: CASSMPAAYEQYF.

The chain uses TRBV19 and TRBJ2-7; D call uncertain. The germline V and J ends were trimmed by 5 bases and 2 bases, with 16 bases remaining between them. Germline-derived CDR1 and CDR2 are LNHDA and SQIVND (reference sequence). CDR3 length: 15 amino acids. CDR3 coding DNA: TGTGCCAGTAGTTCCTTCGTGCGGTCCACCTACGAGCAGTACTTC. Translating it yields CASSSFVRSTYEQYF.

The rearrangement links TRBV6-6 to TRBJ1-1; no clear D. V lost 9 bases and J 2 bases, leaving 13 bases between the germline ends. The germline V gene has CDR1 MNHNY and CDR2 SVGAGI (reference sequence). The CDR3 loop spans 13 amino acids. This chain's CDR3 is CASRVGDNTEAFF. The DNA for the CDR3 is TGTGCCAGTCGCGTAGGAGATAACACTGAAGCTTTCTTT.

V usage is TRBV19 and J usage is TRBJ1-5; 9 positions match TRBD1. The CDR3 is 18 amino acids. After removal of 5 bases from V and 0 bases from J, the junction contained 11 bases not matched to a gene. CDR1 is LNHDA, CDR2 SQIVND, per germline (reference sequence). The CDR3 spells CASSASGTGTYSNQPQHF. The CDR3 DNA reads TGTGCCAGTAGTGCCTCCGGGACAGGGACGTATAGCAATCAGCCCCAGCATTTT.

This chain connects TRBV29-1 to TRBJ1-5, with 7 bases fitting TRBD1. Trimming cost V 6 bases and J 4 bases; bases outside gene matches: 18. The CDR3 consists of 17 residues. Germline V gives CDR1 SQVTM, CDR2 ANQGSEA. The CDR3 DNA follows: TGCAGCGTGAGGGCTGACAGGGTGAGTTTGTGTAATCAGCCCCAGCATTTT. Its translation: CSVRADRVSLCNQPQHF.

The chain employs TRBV7-9 and TRBJ2-7; 7 bases align to TRBD1. The V segment lost 5 bases and the J segment 2 bases; nucleotides outside the gene matches: 12. The V gene's germline CDR1 is SEHNR and CDR2 FQNEAQ (reference sequence). The CDR3 spans 16 residues. The CDR3 coding sequence is TGTGCCAGCAGCCCACAACCCGGGACAGACCCCTACGAGCAGTACTTC. Its protein is CASSPQPGTDPYEQYF.

This chain links TRBV2 with TRBJ2-3; a possible D gene is TRBD2 (6 bases). This CDR3 is built from 13 residues. In germline, CDR1 is SNHLY, CDR2 FYNNEI. V was clipped by 3 bases and J by 6 bases, with 10 bases between them. Here the CDR3 reads CASSEEGLDTQYF. The CDR3 DNA reads TGTGCCAGCAGTGAGGAGGGATTGGATACGCAGTATTTT.

The chain couples TRBV18 to TRBJ2-2, with D maybe TRBD1 (5 bases). The germline CDR1 and CDR2 sequences are KGHSH and LQKENI. Trimming left V 0 bases short and J 1 base short, with 9 bases between. The CDR3 covers 16 residues. The CDR3 DNA follows: TGTGCCAGCTCACCACCGGCGACAGAGAACACCGGGGAGCTGTTTTTT. It yields the protein CASSPPATENTGELFF.

The chain links TRBV4-1 to TRBJ1-5, with D unclear. Germline V gene data show CDR1 as MGHRA and CDR2 as YSYEKL. V dropped 0 bases and J dropped 0 bases, with 6 bases sitting between them. There are 15 residues in the CDR3. The CDR3 DNA follows: TGCGCCAGCAGCCAAGATCACAGTAGCAATCAGCCCCAGCATTTT. Its translation is CASSQDHSSNQPQHF.

The chain uses TRBV7-9 and TRBJ1-6; weak D call: TRBD1 (6 bases). There are 13 residues in the CDR3. V was trimmed by 1 base and J by 14 bases, leaving 12 bases between them. Germline V gives CDR1 SEHNR, CDR2 FQNEAQ (reference sequence). CDR3 in amino acids: CASSLGGHPTLHF. The CDR3 DNA follows: TGTGCCAGCAGCTTAGGGGGACACCCAACCCTCCACTTT.

The V gene is TRBV6-5, the J gene TRBJ2-3, with D unresolved. Trimming cost V 2 bases and J 2 bases, with 11 bases left between them. This CDR3 spans 15 amino acids. Germline V CDR1 and CDR2: MNHEY, SVGAGI. CDR3 amino acids: CASSYHPRITDTQYF. The CDR3 DNA is TGTGCCAGCAGTTACCACCCGCGGATCACAGATACGCAGTATTTT.

The rearrangement uses TRBV5-1 and TRBJ2-1, with D uncertain. V was trimmed by 1 base and J by 5 bases, leaving 13 bases between them. The length of the CDR3 is 15 residues. CDR1 and CDR2 from the germline V gene are SGHRS and YFSETQ. The CDR3 loop is CASSLWFYPDNEQFF. The DNA for the CDR3 is TGCGCCAGCAGCTTGTGGTTCTACCCGGACAATGAGCAGTTCTTC.

The gene calls are TRBV30 and TRBJ1-3, with D unresolved. The CDR3 covers 13 residues. Trimming left V 8 bases short and J 0 bases short, with 11 bases between. Germline CDR1 and CDR2: GTSNPN and SVGIG (reference sequence). The CDR3 bases are TGTGCCAGAAGACATTCCTCTGGAAACACCATATATTTT. This translates into CARRHSSGNTIYF.

The V gene is TRBV4-1, the J gene TRBJ1-5, with 9 bases that match TRBD1. V shed 2 bases, J shed 2 bases, and the junction held 4 bases outside the gene matches. The CDR3 spans 16 residues. The germline gives CDR1 MGHRA, CDR2 YSYEKL. Here the CDR3 DNA reads TGCGCCAGCAGCCAATTGACAGGGGGAGGCAATCAGCCCCAGCATTTT. This encodes CASSQLTGGGNQPQHF.

The chain has TRBV5-1 and TRBJ2-1; the match to TRBD1 covers 7 bases. Germline CDR1 is SGHRS and CDR2 is YFSETQ. V trimming: 1 base; J trimming: 4 bases; junction bases outside the gene matches: 8. The CDR3 totals 16 residues. The CDR3 reads CASSLRQGNEYNEQFF. As DNA, the CDR3 is TGCGCCAGCAGCTTGAGACAGGGAAATGAGTACAATGAGCAGTTCTTC.

The rearrangement uses TRBV5-1 and TRBJ2-7; 9 bases agree with TRBD1. Unmatched junction bases numbered 9, after V lost 4 bases and J lost 1 base. CDR1 is SGHRS, CDR2 YFSETQ, per germline. The CDR3 sequence is 16 residues long. CDR3 residues: CASSHGQGMESYEQYF. As DNA, the CDR3 is TGCGCCAGCAGCCATGGACAGGGGATGGAGTCCTACGAGCAGTACTTC.

The chain uses TRBV29-1 and TRBJ2-1, with 9 bases lining up with TRBD2. V lost 6 bases to trimming and J lost 2 bases; unmatched junction nucleotides: 5. Germline V gives CDR1 SQVTM, CDR2 ANQGSEA. CDR3 length: 14 amino acids. The CDR3 coding sequence is TGCAGCGTCTCTAGCGGGGTAACCTACAATGAGCAGTTCTTC. This sequence encodes CSVSSGVTYNEQFF.

The chain has TRBV7-2 and TRBJ2-7; TRBD2 might be the D (6 bases). With 6 bases removed from V and 6 bases from J, the gap between germline ends came to 12 bases. Per the germline V gene, CDR1 is SGHTA and CDR2 is FQGNSA. The CDR3 is 12 amino acids. CDR3 protein: CASSKTRLEQYF. The DNA of the CDR3 is TGTGCCAGCAGTAAGACTAGGCTCGAGCAGTACTTC.

The chain's CDR3 is CASSQDQRSGGYEQYF. CDR3 in DNA: TGTGCCAGCAGCCAAGACCAGCGGTCGGGAGGTTACGAGCAGTACTTC. The V and J genes are TRBV4-2 and TRBJ2-7, with 7 bases that match TRBD2. With V trimmed by 0 bases and J by 4 bases, 9 bases remained unmatched. The germline V gene has CDR1 LGHNA and CDR2 YNFKEQ. The CDR3 has 16 residues.

J is TRBJ1-1 and V is TRBV9; TRBD1 aligns across 7 bases. V lost 4 bases and J lost 9; bases outside the gene matches: 9. Germline CDR1 reads SGDLS; CDR2 reads YYNGEE. The CDR3 extends over 13 amino acids. CDR3 nucleotide sequence: TGTGCCAGCAGCCCAACCAGGGGGGTACAAGCTTTCTTT. Its translation is CASSPTRGVQAFF. The complete variable domain, with remaining parts taken from reference TRBV9 and TRBJ1-1, reads DSGVTQTPKHLITATGQRVTLRCSPRSGDLSVYWYQQSLDQGLQFLIQYYNGEERAKGNILERFSAQQFPDLHSELNLSSLELGDSALYFCASSPTRGVQAFFGQGTRLTVV.

The chain joins TRBV6-1 to TRBJ1-4; the match to TRBD1 covers 8 bases. The CDR3 loop spans 14 amino acids. With V trimmed by 7 bases and J by 4 bases, 5 bases remained unmatched. CDR1 is MNHNS and CDR2 is SASEGT in the germline V gene. The CDR3 DNA reads as TGTGCCAGCATCCGTGACAGGGGTAATGAAAAACTGTTTTTT. Protein: CASIRDRGNEKLFF.

This chain joins TRBV4-2 and TRBJ1-6; 8 bases match TRBD1. V gave up 0 bases and J gave up 6 bases; unmatched junction bases: 7. In germline, CDR1 is LGHNA, CDR2 YNFKEQ. This CDR3 comprises 17 residues. This chain's CDR3 is CASSQDLGTGLNSPLHF. DNA of the CDR3: TGTGCCAGCAGCCAAGACCTCGGGACAGGCCTTAATTCACCCCTCCACTTT.

V and J are TRBV10-3 and TRBJ1-1, with a tentative D call TRBD1 (6 bases). CDR1 is ENHRY, CDR2 SYGVKD, per germline. Trimming stripped 6 bases from V and 1 base from J, with 12 bases between. The CDR3 contains 14 residues. CDR3 region: CAISKQGQNTEAFF. CDR3 sequence (DNA): TGTGCCATCAGCAAACAGGGCCAGAACACTGAAGCTTTCTTT.

J is TRBJ2-1 and V is TRBV7-8; TRBD2 matches at 14 bases. Germline assignment: CDR1 SGHVS and CDR2 FQNEAQ. The CDR3 covers 19 residues. V lost 1 base to trimming and J lost 8 bases; unmatched junction nucleotides: 13. The CDR3 reads CASSLVGRLAGGLVHEQFF. For the CDR3, the DNA is TGTGCCAGCAGCTTAGTAGGCAGACTAGCGGGGGGGCTAGTGCATGAGCAGTTCTTC.

The V and J genes are TRBV4-1 and TRBJ1-4; D may be TRBD1 (6 bases). V was cut by 4 bases and J by 3 bases, with 15 bases left in between. The CDR3 is made up of 16 amino acids. CDR1 is MGHRA, CDR2 YSYEKL, per germline. Here the CDR3 reads CASSPLGGLPNEKLFF. In nucleotides, the CDR3 is TGCGCCAGCAGCCCGCTGGGGGGGCTACCTAATGAAAAACTGTTTTTT.

This chain uses TRBV12-5 with TRBJ2-7; unclear D gene. Germline V gene sequence: CDR1 LGHNT, CDR2 FRNRAP. V was clipped by 7 bases and J by 3 bases, with 7 bases between them. The CDR3 loop spans 11 amino acids. CDR3 sequence (DNA): TGTGCTAGTGCGGTCCGCTACGAGCAGTACTTC. Its protein product is CASAVRYEQYF.

The chain combines TRBV30 with TRBJ2-3, with TRBD2 identical over 10 bases. The length of the CDR3 is 14 residues. Germline V gene lookup returns CDR1 GTSNPN and CDR2 SVGIG (reference sequence). Trimming cost V 4 bases and J 8 bases; bases outside gene matches: 9. The CDR3 is CAWTQAGGPSTQYF. As DNA, the CDR3 is TGTGCCTGGACCCAAGCGGGGGGGCCCAGTACGCAGTATTTT.